This T cell receptor (beta chain) is from a study of blood T cell repertoires in COVID-19. Across the whole study: Donors in the United States, Italy and Spain gave samples during acute or convalescent COVID-19. T cells, B-cell-depleted T cells, or PBMCs supplied cDNA or gDNA.

The CDR3 loop spans 15 amino acids. Looked up from germline, CDR1 is SGHRS and CDR2 is YFSETQ. J was trimmed by 4 bases and V by 1 base; bases with no gene match: 5. How the authors handled the data: Nucleated cell counts were estimated from reference gene primer amplification. Repertoires were generated with immunoSEQ multiplex PCR, while TCRdb's copy carries only in-frame clones and drops some. The V and J calls and the clone size are those of that table, but D and trimming were determined from the DNA. The sample comprises around 250,000 clones, approximately 85% of which are singletons, and approximately 13% rests with the top ten.

The chain combines TRBV5-1 with TRBJ2-7, with 10 bases aligning to TRBD2. The TCR comes from a man older than 75 with acute or convalescent COVID-19. Source material: peripheral blood. CDR3 nucleotides: TGCGCCAGCAGCTTGAGAGCGGGGGGGCAATACGAGCAGTACTTC. Encoded protein: CASSLRAGGQYEQYF.